This T cell receptor (beta chain) was observed in a study of blood T cell repertoires in COVID-19 (dated by TCRdb to the early 2020s). Context from the whole study: Samples covering the acute and convalescent phases of COVID-19 were provided by collaborators in the United States, Italy and Spain. The dataset comprised deeply sampled blood TCRbeta repertoires from subjects exposed to, actively infected with, or recovered from COVID-19. Nearly every sample came with metadata listing a de-identified subject ID, COVID-19 status, age in years and sex. Samples were obtained from the ongoing ImmuneRACE study (first 160 participants) and from about 1,300 subjects provided by 6 global collaborators. The prospective study material was composed of cDNA or gDNA derived from T cells, B-cell-depleted T cells, or PBMCs. The repertoires were released in a freely available public database meant as a resource for research on the immune response to SARS-CoV-2. Where HLA class I and class II types were available, the types were taken from metadata supplied by the sample provider, not from assay-based typing. The research as a whole found: The quantity of clinical and demographic metadata differed by source and by participant and was supplied without curation.

Comments on this clone: The antigen it binds to is not known. No base quality values were provided; no much bigger clone lies one nucleotide off.

TCRbeta CDR3 regions were amplified from genomic DNA using the immunoSEQ Assay, a bias-controlled multiplex PCR. In the authors' own workflow: Nucleated cell counts per sample were estimated from amplification of reference gene primers within the assay. Sequence reads were collapsed and filtered to measure the absolute abundance of every unique TCRbeta CDR3 rearrangement. For each sample, productive Simpson clonality was calculated as the square root of Simpson's diversity index across productive rearrangements. The table was pulled from immuneACCESS by TCRdb, which kept in-frame rearrangements only. Such tables lose some clones; where checked, under half of the loss comes from unresolved V genes, and the rest has no known cause. Clone size and the V and J calls come from that table; the DNA yielded D and trimming. This sample gives around 160,000 clones in total; over 80% of them show up just once. The ten largest make up 10% to 15% of the sample.

Spanning cysteine to phenylalanine, the CDR3 consists of 14 amino acids. The entry retains the CDR3 DNA only, 42 bases that are in frame from base 1. Trimming costs V 1 base and J 3 bases, and their ends lie 9 bases apart. CDR1 and CDR2 (SGHDN, FVKESK) derive from the germline V gene. Enrolling through a virtual design, the prospective study's participants ranged in age from roughly 18 to 90 years and lived across 20 to 30 United States geographic areas. In the prospective study, cohorts were assigned on the basis of participant-reported clinical history obtained from a screening survey and a study questionnaire. For ImmuneRACE Cohort 3, a participant was defined as recovered based on two consecutive negative NP/OP PCR tests, clearance by a healthcare professional, or resolution of symptoms. Mobile phlebotomists in the prospective study collected whole blood, serum and a nasopharyngeal or oropharyngeal swab from every participant. Prospective study participants could optionally give additional blood draws and questionnaires over a roughly 2-month period. Blood samples from the prospective study were shipped frozen or at room temperature prior to DNA extraction.

The sequence is built from TRBV14 and TRBJ1-1, with the D gene uncertain. This clonotype was obtained from a woman in her fifties or sixties who had recovered from COVID-19. Specimen: PBMCs or T cells enriched from blood (not recorded which). The encoded CDR3 is CASSQGRRDTEAFF. The DNA sequence is TGTGCCAGCAGCCAAGGACGTCGGGACACTGAAGCTTTCTTT.